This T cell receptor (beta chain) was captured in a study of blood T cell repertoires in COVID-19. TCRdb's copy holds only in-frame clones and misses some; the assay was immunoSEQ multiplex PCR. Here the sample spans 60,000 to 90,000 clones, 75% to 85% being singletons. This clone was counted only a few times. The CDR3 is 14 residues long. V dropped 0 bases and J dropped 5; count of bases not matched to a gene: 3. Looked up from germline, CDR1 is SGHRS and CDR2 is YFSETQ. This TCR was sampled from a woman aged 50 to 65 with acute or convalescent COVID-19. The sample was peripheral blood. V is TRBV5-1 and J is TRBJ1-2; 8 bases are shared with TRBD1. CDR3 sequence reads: CASSLDGTGYGYTF. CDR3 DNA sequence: TGCGCCAGCAGCTTGGATGGGACAGGTTATGGCTACACCTTC.